The entry that follows covers one T cell receptor beta chain sequence. Methods used by the authors: Amplification of reference gene primers provided the estimated nucleated cell counts. Here immunoSEQ multiplex PCR was the method, and the copy in TCRdb shows in-frame clones only, minus some. Clone size and V and J calls were adopted from that table, with D and trimming inferred from the DNA. The sample has 240,000 or so clones; 80% to 90% are singletons. The V and J ends lost 5 bases and 10 bases, in that order; junction bases with no gene match: 10. The CDR3 is made up of 15 amino acids. The germline gives CDR1 MNHEY, CDR2 SVGAGI. This record comes from a study of blood T cell repertoires in COVID-19. Study information: PBMCs, B-cell-depleted T cells, or T cells provided the cDNA or gDNA that made up the material.

It was during active infection that Seattle patients were enrolled and then longitudinally followed. The clonotype originates from a woman aged 80 or over with COVID-19, enrolled during active disease. V and J are TRBV6-5 and TRBJ1-6, with 8 bases identical to TRBD1. Sequencing was done on a sample of peripheral blood. CDR3 sequence: CASSQRDRGASPLHF. In DNA form, the CDR3 reads TGTGCCAGCAGTCAGAGAGACAGGGGAGCGTCACCCCTCCACTTT.